The present T cell receptor beta chain was sequenced within a study of T cells in Graves' hyperthyroidism and ophthalmopathy. Germline V gives CDR1 MDHEN, CDR2 SYDVKM. V was clipped by 8 bases and J by 6 bases, with 10 bases between them. CDR3 length: 12 amino acids. This clonotype was seen a few times. Its antigen is currently unknown. Amplified TCR beta CDR3 regions derived from RNA transcripts. With the HTBI primer set, the TCR CDR3 went through a first round of RT-PCR. TCRdb re-analysed the multiplex PCR reads in MiXCR, keeping a single row per CDR3 protein. Altogether under 350,000 distinct CDR3 sequences are present, 17% being singletons, with the ten largest covering 55% to 60%. Under 3 months was the duration of disease in ophthalmopathy patients, who also had a Clinical Activity Score of at least 3 and a NOSPECS grade of at least 4. PBMCs were sourced from around 10 ml fresh peripheral blood.

Study observations and caveats: Ophthalmopathy onset followed model prediction by a median about six months.

The V gene is TRBV28, the J gene TRBJ2-2; D unresolved. The sequencing sample was made of blood. This receptor was taken from an older woman with Graves' ophthalmopathy. CDR3 bases: TGTGCCAGCTCCATCATTTCCGGGGAGCTGTTTTTT. It encodes CASSIISGELFF.